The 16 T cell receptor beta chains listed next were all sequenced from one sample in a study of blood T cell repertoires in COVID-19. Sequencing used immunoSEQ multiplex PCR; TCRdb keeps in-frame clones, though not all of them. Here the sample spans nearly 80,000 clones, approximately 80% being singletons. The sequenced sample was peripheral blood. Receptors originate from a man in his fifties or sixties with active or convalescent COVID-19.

The CDR3 reads CASSTDRGISDEQYF. In DNA, the CDR3 is TGTGCCAGCAGCACAGACAGGGGGATCAGCGACGAGCAGTACTTC. The chain combines TRBV7-2 with TRBJ2-7; 9 nucleotides line up with TRBD1. Looked up from germline, CDR1 is SGHTA and CDR2 is FQGNSA. The CDR3 extends over 15 amino acids. After removal of 5 bases from V and 5 bases from J, the junction contained 10 bases not matched to a gene.

In DNA, the CDR3 is TGTGCCAGCAGTCTTAGCTCAAACCAAAGGGGGGAAAAACTGTTTTTT. It encodes CASSLSSNQRGEKLFF. The chain is built from TRBV7-2 and TRBJ1-4, with D perhaps matching TRBD1 (6 bases). Between the trimmed V and J ends, which lost 6 bases and 8 bases, there was a span of 22 bases. This CDR3 comprises 16 residues. CDR1 is SGHTA, CDR2 FQGNSA, per germline.

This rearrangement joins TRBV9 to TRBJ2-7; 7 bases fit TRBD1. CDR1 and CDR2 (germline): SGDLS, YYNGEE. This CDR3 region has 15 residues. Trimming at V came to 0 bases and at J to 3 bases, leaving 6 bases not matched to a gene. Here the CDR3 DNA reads TGTGCCAGCAGCGTAGGGTTTTCAGGGGGCTACGAGCAGTACTTC. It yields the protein CASSVGFSGGYEQYF.

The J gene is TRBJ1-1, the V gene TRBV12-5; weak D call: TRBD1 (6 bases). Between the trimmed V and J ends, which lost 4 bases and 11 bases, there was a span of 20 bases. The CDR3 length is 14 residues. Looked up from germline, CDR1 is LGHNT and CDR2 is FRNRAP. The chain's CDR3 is CASGSGVARGSAFF. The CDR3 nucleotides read TGTGCTAGTGGTTCAGGTGTTGCAAGGGGGTCGGCTTTCTTT.

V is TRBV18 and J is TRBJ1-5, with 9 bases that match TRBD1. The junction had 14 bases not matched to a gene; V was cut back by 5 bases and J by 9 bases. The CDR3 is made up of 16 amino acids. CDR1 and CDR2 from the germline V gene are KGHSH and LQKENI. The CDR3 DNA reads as TGTGCCAGCTCATCACTCGACAGGGGGGCTCGGGGGCCCCAGCATTTT. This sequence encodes CASSSLDRGARGPQHF.

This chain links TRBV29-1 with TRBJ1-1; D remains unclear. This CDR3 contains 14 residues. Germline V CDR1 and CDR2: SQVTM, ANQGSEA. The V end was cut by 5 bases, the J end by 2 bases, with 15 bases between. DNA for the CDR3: TGCAGCGTTCTCGGTGACGGGGTAAACACTGAAGCTTTCTTT. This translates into CSVLGDGVNTEAFF. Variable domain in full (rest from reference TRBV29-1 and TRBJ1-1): SAVISQKPSRDICQRGTSLTIQCQVDSQVTMMFWYRQQPGQSLTLIATANQGSEATYESGFVIDKFPISRPNLTFSTLTVSNMSPEDSSIYLCSVLGDGVNTEAFFGQGTRLTVV.

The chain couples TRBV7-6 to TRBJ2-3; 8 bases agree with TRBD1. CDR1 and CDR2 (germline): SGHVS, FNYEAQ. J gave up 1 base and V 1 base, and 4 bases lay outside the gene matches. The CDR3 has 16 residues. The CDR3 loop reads CASSLGQGIGTDTQYF. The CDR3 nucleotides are TGTGCCAGCAGCTTAGGACAGGGGATAGGCACAGATACGCAGTATTTT.

In DNA, the CDR3 is TGCGCCAGCAGCTTGGACAGGGTGAACACCGGGGAGCTGTTTTTT. Protein: CASSLDRVNTGELFF. The chain employs TRBV5-1 and TRBJ2-2; weak D call: TRBD1 (6 bases). This CDR3 comprises 15 residues. Germline CDR1 reads SGHRS; CDR2 reads YFSETQ. The ends were cut back, 0 bases at V and 1 base at J, with 7 bases in the middle. The variable domain in full, completed from reference TRBV5-1 and TRBJ2-2, reads KAGVTQTPRYLIKTRGQQVTLSCSPISGHRSVSWYQQTPGQGLQFLFEYFSETQRNKGNFPGRFSGRQFSNSRSEMNVSTLELGDSALYLCASSLDRVNTGELFFGEGSRLTVL.

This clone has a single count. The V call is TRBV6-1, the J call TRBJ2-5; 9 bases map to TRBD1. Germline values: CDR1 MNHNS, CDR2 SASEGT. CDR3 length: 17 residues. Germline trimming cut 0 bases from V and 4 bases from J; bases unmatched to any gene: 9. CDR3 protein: CASSEAKTGGTRETQYF. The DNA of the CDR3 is TGTGCCAGCAGTGAAGCAAAGACAGGGGGGACGCGAGAGACCCAGTACTTC.

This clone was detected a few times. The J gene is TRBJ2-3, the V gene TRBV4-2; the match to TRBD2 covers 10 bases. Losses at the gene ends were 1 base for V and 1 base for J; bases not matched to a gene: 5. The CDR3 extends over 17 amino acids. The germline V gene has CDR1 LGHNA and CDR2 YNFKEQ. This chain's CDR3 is CASSQGIAGGRTDTQYF. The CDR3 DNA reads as TGTGCCAGCAGCCAAGGGATAGCGGGGGGCCGCACAGATACGCAGTATTTT.

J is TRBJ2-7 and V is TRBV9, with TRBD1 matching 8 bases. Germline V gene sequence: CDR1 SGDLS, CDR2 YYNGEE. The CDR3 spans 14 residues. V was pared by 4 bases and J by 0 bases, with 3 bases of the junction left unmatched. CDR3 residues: CASSPTGGSYEQYF. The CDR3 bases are TGTGCCAGCAGCCCCACAGGGGGCTCCTACGAGCAGTACTTC.

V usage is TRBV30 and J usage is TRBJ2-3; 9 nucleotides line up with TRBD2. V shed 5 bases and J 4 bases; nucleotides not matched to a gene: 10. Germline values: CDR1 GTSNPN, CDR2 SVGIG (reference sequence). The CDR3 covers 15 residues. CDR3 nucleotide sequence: TGTGCCTGGGGGCGAGGCGGGGGGGCGGCAGATACGCAGTATTTT. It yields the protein CAWGRGGGAADTQYF.

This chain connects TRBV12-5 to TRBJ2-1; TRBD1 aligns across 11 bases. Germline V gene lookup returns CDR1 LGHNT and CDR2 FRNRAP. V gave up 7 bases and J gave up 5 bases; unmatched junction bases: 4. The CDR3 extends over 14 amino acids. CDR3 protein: CASALGQGDNEQFF. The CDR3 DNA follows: TGTGCTAGTGCCCTGGGACAGGGGGACAATGAGCAGTTCTTC.

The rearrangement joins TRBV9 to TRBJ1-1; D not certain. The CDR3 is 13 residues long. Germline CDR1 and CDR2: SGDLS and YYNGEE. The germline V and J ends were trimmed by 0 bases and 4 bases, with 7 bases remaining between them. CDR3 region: CASSVDFRTEAFF. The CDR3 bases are TGTGCCAGCAGCGTAGATTTTCGCACTGAAGCTTTCTTT.

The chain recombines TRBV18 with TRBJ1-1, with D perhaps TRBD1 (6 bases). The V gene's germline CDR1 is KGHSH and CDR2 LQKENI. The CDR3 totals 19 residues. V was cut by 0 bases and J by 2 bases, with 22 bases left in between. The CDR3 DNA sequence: TGTGCCAGCTCACCACCGTTAGGGGGGGGCGTTGGGAAAAACACTGAAGCTTTCTTT. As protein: CASSPPLGGGVGKNTEAFF.

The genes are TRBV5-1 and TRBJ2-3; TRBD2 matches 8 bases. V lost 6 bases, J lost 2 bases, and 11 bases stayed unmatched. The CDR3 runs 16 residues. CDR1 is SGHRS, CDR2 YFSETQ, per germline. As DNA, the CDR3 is TGCGCCAGCACCATCTTAAGCGGGGGAAACACAGATACGCAGTATTTT. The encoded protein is CASTILSGGNTDTQYF.